A selection of T cell receptor beta chains follows, all from one sample in a study of blood T cell repertoires in COVID-19. Profiling relied on immunoSEQ multiplex PCR, and the TCRdb table lists in-frame clones only, not all of them. The sample contains 76,000 or so clones, 70% to 90% of which appear only once. Sequencing was done on a sample of peripheral blood. Receptors originate from a man aged 80 or over in a cohort sampled during active COVID-19. Each CDR3 is given with its conserved first and last residue. The D gene is left open where the match is weak. Part of the rows lack a size; the others show once, few, many or a class for expanded clones.

v_call: TRBV24-1; clone_size: NA; d_call: NA; j_call: TRBJ2-3; cdr3_length: 15; cdr3_aa: CATSAPGGGTDTQYF; cdr3_nt: TGTGCCACCAGTGCGCCCGGAGGGGGCACAGATACGCAGTATTTT
v_call: TRBV18; clone_size: NA; d_call: TRBD2; j_call: TRBJ2-1; cdr3_length: 15; cdr3_aa: CASSPPSGGAYEQFF; cdr3_nt: TGTGCCAGCTCACCACCTAGCGGGGGGGCATATGAGCAGTTCTTC
v_call: TRBV3-1/TRBV3-2; clone_size: NA; d_call: TRBD1; j_call: TRBJ2-5; cdr3_length: 15; cdr3_aa: CASSSTQGAWETQYF; cdr3_nt: TGTGCCAGCAGTTCCACCCAGGGGGCATGGGAGACCCAGTACTTC
v_call: TRBV3-1/TRBV3-2; clone_size: NA; d_call: TRBD2; j_call: TRBJ2-3; cdr3_length: 20; cdr3_aa: CASSHGAPGLAGDGADTQYF; cdr3_nt: TGTGCCAGCAGCCATGGAGCACCGGGACTAGCGGGGGACGGGGCAGATACGCAGTATTTT
v_call: TRBV7-9; clone_size: NA; d_call: NA; j_call: TRBJ2-3; cdr3_length: 13; cdr3_aa: CASSPWGDVTQYF; cdr3_nt: TGTGCCAGCAGCCCCTGGGGAGACGTAACGCAGTATTTT
v_call: TRBV27; clone_size: NA; d_call: TRBD1; j_call: TRBJ1-2; cdr3_length: 14; cdr3_aa: CASSTRTGEYGYTF; cdr3_nt: TGTGCCAGCAGTACCCGGACAGGGGAGTATGGCTACACCTTC
v_call: TRBV19; clone_size: NA; d_call: NA; j_call: TRBJ1-5; cdr3_length: 15; cdr3_aa: CASSIPGQTNQPQHF; cdr3_nt: TGTGCCAGTAGTATTCCCGGACAGACTAATCAGCCCCAGCATTTT
v_call: TRBV7-2; clone_size: once; d_call: NA; j_call: TRBJ2-4; cdr3_length: 15; cdr3_aa: CASSSAGSAKNIQYF; cdr3_nt: TGTGCCAGCAGCTCCGCAGGGTCGGCCAAAAACATTCAGTACTTC
v_call: TRBV29-1; clone_size: many; d_call: NA; j_call: TRBJ1-2; cdr3_length: 12; cdr3_aa: CSVELAGDGYTF; cdr3_nt: TGCAGCGTTGAATTAGCAGGGGACGGCTACACCTTC
v_call: TRBV9; clone_size: once; d_call: NA; j_call: TRBJ1-3; cdr3_length: 13; cdr3_aa: CASSTGGGNTIYF; cdr3_nt: TGTGCCAGCAGCACCGGGGGGGGAAACACCATATATTTT
v_call: TRBV25-1; clone_size: once; d_call: TRBD2; j_call: TRBJ2-7; cdr3_length: 12; cdr3_aa: CASRSSGGPPNF; cdr3_nt: TGTGCCAGCAGGAGTAGCGGGGGGCCGCCGAACTTC
v_call: TRBV29-1; clone_size: NA; d_call: TRBD1; j_call: TRBJ1-5; cdr3_length: 13; cdr3_aa: CSAGSTGGEPQHF; cdr3_nt: TGCAGCGCAGGAAGTACAGGGGGAGAGCCCCAGCATTTT
v_call: TRBV12-3/TRBV12-4; clone_size: NA; d_call: NA; j_call: TRBJ2-2; cdr3_length: 12; cdr3_aa: CASSLRAGELFF; cdr3_nt: TGTGCCAGCAGTTTACGTGCCGGGGAGCTGTTTTTT
v_call: TRBV9; clone_size: NA; d_call: TRBD1; j_call: TRBJ2-7; cdr3_length: 19; cdr3_aa: CASSTRSETGTVRTYEQYF; cdr3_nt: TGTGCCAGCAGCACCCGTAGCGAGACCGGGACAGTGAGGACCTACGAGCAGTACTTC
v_call: TRBV19; clone_size: NA; d_call: NA; j_call: TRBJ2-7; cdr3_length: 16; cdr3_aa: CASSIGHGGGSYEQYF; cdr3_nt: TGTGCCAGTAGTATCGGGCACGGGGGAGGATCCTACGAGCAGTACTTC
v_call: TRBV2; clone_size: NA; d_call: TRBD2; j_call: TRBJ2-1; cdr3_length: 17; cdr3_aa: CASSEFGTTLAYNEQFF; cdr3_nt: TGTGCCAGCAGTGAATTTGGGACTACTTTAGCATACAATGAGCAGTTCTTC
v_call: TRBV7-2; clone_size: NA; d_call: TRBD2; j_call: TRBJ2-2; cdr3_length: 15; cdr3_aa: CASSLSLGTSGELFF; cdr3_nt: TGTGCCAGCAGCTTATCTCTCGGGACTAGCGGGGAGCTGTTTTTT
v_call: TRBV5-1; clone_size: NA; d_call: NA; j_call: TRBJ1-5; cdr3_length: 15; cdr3_aa: CASSPAGVRNQPQHF; cdr3_nt: TGCGCCAGCAGCCCTGCCGGGGTAAGGAATCAGCCCCAGCATTTT
v_call: TRBV19; clone_size: NA; d_call: NA; j_call: TRBJ1-4; cdr3_length: 16; cdr3_aa: CASSRGGTTTNEKLFF; cdr3_nt: TGTGCCAGTAGTCGTGGGGGGACTACAACTAATGAAAAACTGTTTTTT
v_call: TRBV5-1; clone_size: NA; d_call: TRBD2; j_call: TRBJ2-5; cdr3_length: 16; cdr3_aa: CASTRTSGGFQETQYF; cdr3_nt: TGCGCCAGCACTCGGACTAGCGGGGGGTTCCAAGAGACCCAGTACTTC